Presented here are 4 T cell receptor beta chains from one specimen sequenced in a study of blood T cell repertoires in COVID-19. The assay was immunoSEQ multiplex PCR, and TCRdb's table has in-frame clones only and misses some. The sample carries about 130,000 clones, about four fifths recorded once. The sample was peripheral blood. These receptor sequences come from an elderly woman with acute or convalescent COVID-19.

CDR3 sequence: CASSVGQGLVQPQHF. The CDR3 DNA reads TGTGCCAGCAGTGTTGGACAGGGGTTGGTTCAGCCCCAGCATTTT. V is TRBV2 and J is TRBJ1-5, with 9 bases aligning to TRBD1. This CDR3 contains 15 residues. Trimming cost V 4 bases and J 6 bases; bases outside gene matches: 7. Germline CDR1 SNHLY, CDR2 FYNNEI.

V usage is TRBV7-9 and J usage is TRBJ1-1, with 10 positions matching TRBD1. CDR3 length equals 15 residues. J gave up 4 bases and V 4 bases, and 6 bases lay outside the gene matches. The germline V gene has CDR1 SEHNR and CDR2 FQNEAQ (reference sequence). The CDR3: CASSSDRGASTEAFF. Here the CDR3 DNA reads TGTGCCAGCAGCTCGGACAGGGGGGCGAGCACTGAAGCTTTCTTT.

The rearrangement links TRBV28 to TRBJ1-5; weak D call: TRBD1 (5 bases). The CDR3 is 13 residues long. Germline lookup yields CDR1 MDHEN and CDR2 SYDVKM. The V end lost 2 bases, the J end lost 11 bases, and 13 bases lay between the germline ends. CDR3: CASSLEGRRAQHF. As DNA, the CDR3 is TGTGCCAGCAGTTTAGAGGGGCGGAGGGCCCAGCATTTT.

The chain is built from TRBV30 and TRBJ1-2; D is undetermined. V lost 0 bases and J 4 bases, leaving 9 bases between the germline ends. This CDR3 has 13 amino acids. Germline CDR1 is GTSNPN and CDR2 is SVGIG (reference sequence). The CDR3 sequence is CAWSVVGSYGYTF. The CDR3 DNA is TGTGCCTGGAGTGTTGTTGGCAGCTATGGCTACACCTTC.